This TCR beta chain originates from a study of CD8 T cells in ankylosing spondylitis. Notes on the study in general: A TCR beta motif of 8 or 9 highly homologous variants appeared characteristic of ankylosing spondylitis blood.

This clonotype was seen ten or more times. Its matching antigen is unknown. TCRdb called the 5' RACE reads again in MiXCR, with one record for every CDR3 protein. The sample shows about 320,000 distinct CDR3 sequences, around 10% of them seen only once. The germline V gene has CDR1 MNHEY and CDR2 SVGEGT. V dropped 2 bases and J dropped 0 bases, with 5 bases sitting between them. The CDR3 runs to 15 residues. Sequenced: blood, either unsorted or a sorted T cell fraction (not recorded which). The J gene is TRBJ2-6, the V gene TRBV6-2 or TRBV6-3; D remains ambiguous. This receptor was identified in a female donor with ankylosing spondylitis or in good health (not recorded which). For the CDR3, the DNA is TGTGCCAGCAGTTACGAGAACTCTGGGGCCAACGTCCTGACTTTC. It yields the protein CASSYENSGANVLTF.